A single T cell receptor beta chain is shown here with its context. The data belong to a study of OX40 agonist ivuxolimab in advanced cancers. J lost 0 bases, V lost 4 bases, and 4 bases had no gene match. The CDR3 has 16 amino acids. The V gene's germline CDR1 is SGHTA and CDR2 FQGNSA. Libraries were prepared by immunoSEQ multiplex PCR; TCRdb keeps only in-frame clonotypes and omits some of them. Of around 35,000 clones in the sample, under 90% are singletons; the top ten hold approximately 1.3%. Sequencing used CD4+ or CD8+ T cells sorted from blood, obtained in a trial of the OX40 agonist ivuxolimab. The V call is TRBV7-2, the J call TRBJ1-4; 8 bases line up with TRBD1. The TCR comes from an adult with an advanced solid tumor such as melanoma, head and neck, liver or kidney cancer. The DNA of the CDR3 is TGTGCCAGCAGCTCCGCGACAGGGGCAACTAATGAAAAACTGTTTTTT. Its translation is CASSSATGATNEKLFF.